This entry lists 25 T cell receptor beta chains sequenced from one sample in a study of shared T cell receptors in the human thymus. Repertoires were generated with immunoSEQ multiplex PCR, while TCRdb's copy carries only in-frame clones and drops some. The repertoire holds roughly 700,000 clones, with approximately 88% as singletons. These data also featured in a second study, about human thymus T cells.

What was sequenced was thymocytes. The receptors shown here come from a boy under two years old with a congenital heart defect.

The rearrangement links TRBV29-1 to TRBJ2-5, with 12 bases that match TRBD2. The CDR3 is made up of 14 amino acids. Germline V gene lookup returns CDR1 SQVTM and CDR2 ANQGSEA. J gave up 5 bases and V 4 bases, and 5 bases lay outside the gene matches. The DNA for the CDR3 is TGCAGCGTTGTCGGACTAGCGGGACGGGAGACCCAGTACTTC. Protein: CSVVGLAGRETQYF.

This chain connects TRBV30 to TRBJ2-7, with 9 bases aligning to TRBD2. Germline V lookup: CDR1 GTSNPN, CDR2 SVGIG (reference sequence). The CDR3 is made up of 14 amino acids. With V trimmed by 1 base and J by 4 bases, 5 bases remained unmatched. The DNA for the CDR3 is TGTGCCTGGAGTGGTGCGGGAGGGCGGTACGAGCAGTACTTC. This gives the protein CAWSGAGGRYEQYF.

The chain uses TRBV28 and TRBJ2-1; the D gene is possibly TRBD2 (5 bases). The germline V gene has CDR1 MDHEN and CDR2 SYDVKM. The V and J ends lost 6 bases and 3 bases respectively, with 6 bases between them. This CDR3 is 12 amino acids long. The CDR3 DNA follows: TGTGCCAGCAGCCGGGGCTACAATGAGCAGTTCTTC. This sequence encodes CASSRGYNEQFF.

This clone was detected a few times. V and J are TRBV4-3 and TRBJ2-7, with unresolved D. Between the trimmed V and J ends, which lost 3 bases and 3 bases, there was a span of 6 bases. The V gene's germline CDR1 is LGHNA and CDR2 YSLEER. This CDR3 is 12 amino acids long. CDR3 in DNA: TGCGCCAGCAGCCAGGAGTTCTACGAGCAGTACTTC. It encodes CASSQEFYEQYF.

The chain employs TRBV5-4 and TRBJ2-1; D gene ambiguous. This CDR3 contains 12 residues. Germline V gene sequence: CDR1 SGHNT, CDR2 YYREEE (reference sequence). V was shortened by 1 base and J by 5 bases, with 4 bases between the two germline ends. In DNA, the CDR3 is TGTGCCAGCAGCTTGCTTAACAATGAGCAGTTCTTC. Its translation: CASSLLNNEQFF.

The chain combines TRBV30 with TRBJ2-3; D might be TRBD1 (5 bases). From germline, CDR1 is GTSNPN and CDR2 SVGIG (reference sequence). V lost 4 bases and J 0 bases, leaving 14 bases between the germline ends. The CDR3 extends over 15 amino acids. The CDR3 DNA reads as TGTGCCTGGATAAAGGTCAGGGATAGCACAGATACGCAGTATTTT. Its translation: CAWIKVRDSTDTQYF. Variable domain in full (rest from reference TRBV30 and TRBJ2-3): SQTIHQWPATLVQPVGSPLSLECTVEGTSNPNLYWYRQAAGRGLQLLFYSVGIGQISSEVPQNLSASRPQDRQFILSSKKLLLSDSGFYLCAWIKVRDSTDTQYFGPGTRLTVL.

V usage is TRBV6-5 and J usage is TRBJ2-3, with TRBD2 matching 7 bases. The junction had 7 bases not matched to a gene; V was cut back by 5 bases and J by 2 bases. The germline CDR1 and CDR2 sequences are MNHEY and SVGAGI. This CDR3 comprises 15 residues. This chain's CDR3 is CASSPREGPTDTQYF. The CDR3 nucleotides are TGTGCCAGCAGTCCCAGGGAGGGACCCACAGATACGCAGTATTTT.

This rearrangement joins TRBV6-6 to TRBJ2-2; 10 bases match TRBD2. The V gene end was trimmed by 6 bases and the J gene end by 1 base; junction bases not matched to a gene: 5. This CDR3 is built from 16 residues. Germline V CDR1 and CDR2: MNHNY, SVGAGI (reference sequence). As DNA, the CDR3 is TGTGCCAGCAGCCCCGGACTAGCGGAGAACACCGGGGAGCTGTTTTTT. Translation: CASSPGLAENTGELFF.

In its sample, this clone was seen a few times. The J gene is TRBJ2-5, the V gene TRBV14; 10 bases fit TRBD1. V was pared by 3 bases and J by 4 bases, with 8 bases of the junction left unmatched. There are 16 residues in the CDR3. Germline CDR1 SGHDN, CDR2 FVKESK. The CDR3 loop is CASSHLDRGIGETQYF. The CDR3 DNA reads TGTGCCAGCAGCCACTTGGACAGGGGGATTGGAGAGACCCAGTACTTC.

The chain carries TRBV2 and TRBJ2-1, with 7 positions matching TRBD1. Germline CDR1 is SNHLY and CDR2 is FYNNEI. CDR3 length equals 15 residues. The ends lost 2 bases at V and 8 bases at J; junction bases unmatched: 9. This chain's CDR3 is CASSETADRDYEQFF. CDR3 nucleotides: TGTGCCAGCAGTGAAACTGCCGACAGGGATTATGAGCAGTTCTTC.

This chain joins TRBV7-7 and TRBJ1-5, with TRBD1 matching 7 bases. Germline V lookup: CDR1 SSHAT, CDR2 FNYEAQ (reference sequence). CDR3 length: 16 residues. V lost 4 bases to trimming and J lost 0 bases; unmatched junction nucleotides: 6. The CDR3 reads CASSSGGQFSNQPQHF. In DNA form, the CDR3 reads TGTGCCAGCAGCTCTGGGGGACAGTTTAGCAATCAGCCCCAGCATTTT.

V gene TRBV29-1 combines with J gene TRBJ2-5; 14 bases match TRBD2. The germline CDR1 and CDR2 sequences are SQVTM and ANQGSEA. CDR3 length equals 17 residues. V was pared by 7 bases and J by 4 bases, with 14 bases of the junction left unmatched. The CDR3, as DNA: TGCAGCGCCTTGCCCGTGACTAGCGGGAGGGTTGGAGAGACCCAGTACTTC. This translates into CSALPVTSGRVGETQYF.

The genes are TRBV7-2 and TRBJ2-5; 13 bases are a match to TRBD2. Germline V CDR1 and CDR2: SGHTA, FQGNSA. This CDR3 contains 16 residues. The trim removed 1 base at V and 1 base at J, leaving 0 bases unmatched. The CDR3 DNA is TGTGCCAGCAGCTTAGGACTAGCGGGAGGCCAAGAGACCCAGTACTTC. This gives the protein CASSLGLAGGQETQYF.

The chain has TRBV28 and TRBJ1-1, with a possible D match to TRBD1 (5 bases). The CDR3 runs to 15 residues. V lost 4 bases and J lost 0, with 12 bases in between. CDR1 and CDR2 (germline): MDHEN, SYDVKM. Here the CDR3 DNA reads TGTGCCAGCAGTTACCCCGGACATATGAACACTGAAGCTTTCTTT. Amino acid sequence: CASSYPGHMNTEAFF.

V usage is TRBV5-6 and J usage is TRBJ2-7, with a tentative D call TRBD2 (6 bases). The CDR3 is 14 residues long. Germline lookup yields CDR1 SGHDT and CDR2 YYEEEE. V lost 2 bases to trimming and J lost 1 base, with 10 bases between them. CDR3 coding DNA: TGTGCCAGCAGCTTTAGCGGAGGGTCCTACGAGCAGTACTTC. Translated: CASSFSGGSYEQYF.

The chain links TRBV11-2 to TRBJ1-2; D gene unclear. This CDR3 comprises 14 residues. The V end lost 5 bases, the J end lost 4 bases, and 14 bases lay between the germline ends. Germline values: CDR1 SGHAT, CDR2 FQNNGV. The CDR3 DNA follows: TGTGCCAGCAGCCGGCGGCTAGGCAGCTATGGCTACACCTTC. Its translation is CASSRRLGSYGYTF.

The gene calls are TRBV4-3 and TRBJ2-5; TRBD2 agrees at 8 bases. CDR3 length: 14 amino acids. J lost 5 bases, V lost 3 bases, and 5 bases had no gene match. CDR1 is LGHNA, CDR2 YSLEER, per germline. CDR3 in DNA: TGCGCCAGCAGCCAGGCGGGACTAGAGGAGACCCAGTACTTC. It yields the protein CASSQAGLEETQYF.

This chain links TRBV27 with TRBJ2-5; the match to TRBD2 covers 16 bases. Germline CDR1 reads MNHEY; CDR2 reads SMNVEV (reference sequence). The CDR3 totals 17 residues. The junction had 5 bases not matched to a gene; V was cut back by 3 bases and J by 4 bases. The CDR3 nucleotides read TGTGCCAGCAGTTTCCCAGGGACTAGCGGGAGGGCAGAGACCCAGTACTTC. It translates to CASSFPGTSGRAETQYF.

This clone was seen once. The chain has TRBV4-3 and TRBJ2-7; 9 bases line up with TRBD2. V was pared by 0 bases and J by 9 bases, with 9 bases of the junction left unmatched. The CDR3 has 15 residues. Germline CDR1 is LGHNA and CDR2 is YSLEER. The chain's CDR3 is CASSQDRGSGSMQYF. In nucleotides, the CDR3 is TGCGCCAGCAGCCAAGATCGGGGTAGCGGGAGTATGCAGTACTTC.

J is TRBJ2-7 and V is TRBV27, with 10 bases that match TRBD2. The CDR3 sequence is 15 residues long. The V and J ends lost 6 bases and 2 bases, in that order; junction bases with no gene match: 7. The germline V gene has CDR1 MNHEY and CDR2 SMNVEV (reference sequence). The CDR3 sequence: CASRRTSGNPYEQYF. As DNA, the CDR3 is TGTGCCAGCAGGCGGACTAGCGGAAACCCCTACGAGCAGTACTTC.

The chain recombines TRBV27 with TRBJ1-5, with D possibly matching TRBD1 (5 bases). This CDR3 spans 14 amino acids. The V end was cut by 4 bases, the J end by 5 bases, with 12 bases between. CDR1 is MNHEY, CDR2 SMNVEV, per germline (reference sequence). Written as DNA, the CDR3 is TGTGCCAGCAGTTCCGACAGTACCCATCAGCCCCAGCATTTT. Protein sequence: CASSSDSTHQPQHF.

This sequence joins TRBV4-2 and TRBJ2-3; a weak D match, TRBD2 (5 bases). The CDR3 consists of 13 residues. CDR1 and CDR2 from the germline V gene are LGHNA and YNFKEQ. V dropped 0 bases and J dropped 9 bases, with 10 bases sitting between them. The CDR3 DNA follows: TGTGCCAGCAGCCAAGAACGGGGAAACACGCAGTATTTT. It translates to CASSQERGNTQYF.

This chain uses TRBV27 with TRBJ2-1, with a tentative D call TRBD2 (5 bases). Trimming removed 3 bases at V and 9 bases at J, with 6 bases between. There are 11 residues in the CDR3. Germline CDR1 MNHEY, CDR2 SMNVEV (reference sequence). DNA for the CDR3: TGTGCCAGCAGTTTCGGAGGTGAGCAGTTCTTC. Translation: CASSFGGEQFF.

V and J are TRBV2 and TRBJ2-7; 7 bases are a match to TRBD2. The trim removed 5 bases at V and 0 bases at J, leaving 4 bases unmatched. There are 14 residues in the CDR3. Looked up from germline, CDR1 is SNHLY and CDR2 is FYNNEI. This CDR3 is CASSPGGSSYEQYF. The CDR3 DNA reads as TGTGCCAGCAGTCCGGGCGGGAGCTCCTACGAGCAGTACTTC. Full variable domain (remainder filled in from reference TRBV2 and TRBJ2-7): EPEVTQTPSHQVTQMGQEVILRCVPISNHLYFYWYRQILGQKVEFLVSFYNNEISEKSEIFDDQFSVERPDGSNFTLKIRSTKLEDSAMYFCASSPGGSSYEQYFGPGTRLTVT.

The chain couples TRBV27 to TRBJ2-7; D is perhaps TRBD1 (6 bases). CDR1 and CDR2 (germline): MNHEY, SMNVEV (reference sequence). The ends were cut back, 6 bases at V and 3 bases at J, with 15 bases in the middle. This CDR3 spans 14 amino acids. CDR3 in amino acids: CASSPNRVHYEQYF. CDR3 bases: TGTGCCAGCAGCCCGAACAGGGTGCACTACGAGCAGTACTTC.